The 10 T cell receptor beta chains reported below all come from one sample, sequenced in a study of beta chain features in type 1 diabetes. Reverse transcription of all isolated RNA meant that expressed TCRB transcripts were sequenced. Libraries were prepared by immunoSEQ multiplex PCR; TCRdb keeps only in-frame clonotypes and omits some of them. The table records a few hundred thousand clones, 30% of them present only once. Sequencing used naive CD4+ T cells from blood. These TCRs come from a man aged 18 to 30 in good health.

The CDR3 sequence: CASGPGGGTDTQYF. CDR3 DNA: TGTGCTAGTGGACCAGGGGGAGGGACAGATACGCAGTATTTT. The V gene is TRBV12-5, the J gene TRBJ2-3; D assignment may be TRBD1 or TRBD2 (7 bases each). Germline CDR1 reads LGHNT; CDR2 reads FRNRAP. The CDR3 consists of 14 residues. Trimming shortened V by 6 bases and J by 3 bases, and 13 bases separated the two germline ends.

This clone has just a few counts. The J gene is TRBJ2-4, the V gene TRBV30; tentative D call: TRBD1 (6 bases). The germline V gene has CDR1 GTSNPN and CDR2 SVGIG (reference sequence). The V and J ends lost 4 bases and 3 bases respectively, with 13 bases between them. CDR3 size: 14 residues. DNA of the CDR3: TGTGCCTGGATGCAGGGGATGGTCAAAAACATTCAGTACTTC. It is translated as CAWMQGMVKNIQYF. Combining the CDR3 with reference TRBV30 and TRBJ2-4 gives the whole variable domain SQTIHQWPATLVQPVGSPLSLECTVEGTSNPNLYWYRQAAGRGLQLLFYSVGIGQISSEVPQNLSASRPQDRQFILSSKKLLLSDSGFYLCAWMQGMVKNIQYFGAGTRLSVL.

The V gene is TRBV9, the J gene TRBJ2-3; 10 bases are a match to TRBD2. The germline V gene has CDR1 SGDLS and CDR2 YYNGEE. The CDR3 extends over 14 amino acids. J lost 5 bases, V lost 3 bases, and 3 bases had no gene match. The CDR3 region is CASSASGSVDTQYF. CDR3 nucleotide sequence: TGTGCCAGCAGCGCTAGCGGGAGTGTAGATACGCAGTATTTT. Together with reference TRBV9 and TRBJ2-3, the CDR3 gives the full variable domain: DSGVTQTPKHLITATGQRVTLRCSPRSGDLSVYWYQQSLDQGLQFLIQYYNGEERAKGNILERFSAQQFPDLHSELNLSSLELGDSALYFCASSASGSVDTQYFGPGTRLTVL.

A remark on this clone: This sample also contains other DNA sequences that code for the same CDR3. This chain links TRBV18 with TRBJ2-7, with TRBD2 as a possible D gene (5 bases). This CDR3 has 11 amino acids. Germline V gene lookup returns CDR1 KGHSH and CDR2 LQKENI. Trimming shortened V by 2 bases and J by 6 bases, and 5 bases separated the two germline ends. The CDR3 spells CASSPAGEQYF. In DNA form, the CDR3 reads TGTGCCAGCTCACCAGCGGGCGAGCAGTACTTC.

This clone was seen only once. Other nucleotide sequences from this sample produce the same CDR3. The rearrangement joins TRBV30 to TRBJ1-2; a possible D gene is TRBD1 (6 bases). Per the germline V gene, CDR1 is GTSNPN and CDR2 is SVGIG (reference sequence). This CDR3 has 14 residues. The V and J ends lost 0 bases and 4 bases respectively, with 12 bases between them. The DNA of the CDR3 is TGTGCCTGGAGTGTACGGGGGCAGGGCTATGGCTACACCTTC. It is translated as CAWSVRGQGYGYTF.

This clone was counted between two and nine times. The rearrangement joins TRBV30 to TRBJ2-3; 12 bases line up with TRBD2. The CDR3 sequence is 16 residues long. V lost 0 bases, J lost 1 base, and 2 bases stayed unmatched. Germline V gene lookup returns CDR1 GTSNPN and CDR2 SVGIG (reference sequence). CDR3 coding DNA: TGTGCCTGGAGTGTGAGACTAGCGGGAGGCACAGATACGCAGTATTTT. Translation gives CAWSVRLAGGTDTQYF.

V gene TRBV4-3 combines with J gene TRBJ2-3, with TRBD2 identical over 8 bases. V gave up 1 base and J gave up 3 bases; unmatched junction bases: 3. The CDR3 has 15 residues. CDR1 LGHNA and CDR2 YSLEER come from the germline V gene. This chain's CDR3 is CASSQAAGGTDTQYF. The CDR3 DNA follows: TGCGCCAGCAGCCAAGCGGCGGGAGGAACAGATACGCAGTATTTT.

The genes are TRBV29-1 and TRBJ2-3; D could derive from TRBD1 or TRBD2 (5 bases each). V gave up 8 bases and J gave up 1 base, with 19 bases separating them. The CDR3 has 15 residues. From germline, CDR1 is SQVTM and CDR2 ANQGSEA. CDR3: CSFSLGVSGTDTQYF. CDR3 DNA sequence: TGCAGCTTCTCGCTGGGGGTCAGCGGCACAGATACGCAGTATTTT.

The chain couples TRBV7-9 to TRBJ2-5; 7 nucleotides align to TRBD2. Trimming took 5 bases from V and 5 from J; bases not matched to a gene: 8. In germline, CDR1 is SEHNR, CDR2 FQNEAQ (reference sequence). The CDR3 is 14 residues long. CDR3 coding DNA: TGTGCCAGCAGCCCCCGGTTGCGGGAGGAGACCCAGTACTTC. Its protein is CASSPRLREETQYF.

This clone came up a few times. V and J are TRBV30 and TRBJ2-3; TRBD2 matches at 9 bases. After removal of 3 bases from V and 9 bases from J, the junction contained 10 bases not matched to a gene. The CDR3 runs 14 residues. CDR1 is GTSNPN and CDR2 is SVGIG in the germline V gene (reference sequence). The CDR3 protein is CAWRWPSGIKTQYF. The CDR3 coding sequence is TGTGCCTGGAGATGGCCTAGCGGGATTAAGACGCAGTATTTT.